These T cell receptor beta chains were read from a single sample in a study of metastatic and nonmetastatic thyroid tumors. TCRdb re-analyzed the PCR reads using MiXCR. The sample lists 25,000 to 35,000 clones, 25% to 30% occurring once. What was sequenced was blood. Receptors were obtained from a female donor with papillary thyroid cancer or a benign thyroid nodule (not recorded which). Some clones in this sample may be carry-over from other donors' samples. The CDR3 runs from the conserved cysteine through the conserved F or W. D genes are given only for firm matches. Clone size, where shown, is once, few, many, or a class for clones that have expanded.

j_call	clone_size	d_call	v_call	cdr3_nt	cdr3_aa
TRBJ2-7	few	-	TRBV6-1	TGTGCCAGCAGTGAAGGGCCAGTTCCCGTGGACGAGCAGTACTTC	CASSEGPVPVDEQYF
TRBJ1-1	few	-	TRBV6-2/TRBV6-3	TGTGCCAGCAGTCCATCTCAGAGGAACACTGAAGCTTTCTTT	CASSPSQRNTEAFF
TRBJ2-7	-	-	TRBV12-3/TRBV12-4	TGTGCCAGCAGTCGGGCCTACGAGCAGTACTTC	CASSRAYEQYF
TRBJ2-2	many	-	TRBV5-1	TGCGCCAGCAGCCCAGGGGACGGAAGAGGCGGGGAGCTGTTTTTT	CASSPGDGRGGELFF
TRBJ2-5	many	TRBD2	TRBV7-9	TGTGCCAGCACCTCCGGGGGGAGTCCAGAGACCCAGTACTTC	CASTSGGSPETQYF
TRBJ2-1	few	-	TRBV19	TGTGCCAGTAGCCGAACACAGGGTAATATCGACAATGAGCAGTTCTTC	CASSRTQGNIDNEQFF
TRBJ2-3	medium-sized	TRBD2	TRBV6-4	TGTGCCAGCAGTGACTCGACTAGCGGGAGCACAGATACGCAGTATTTT	CASSDSTSGSTDTQYF
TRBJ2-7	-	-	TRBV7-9	TGTGCCAGCAGCTTCGGGGACGAGCAGTACTTC	CASSFGDEQYF
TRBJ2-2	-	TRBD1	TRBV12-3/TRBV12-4	TGTGCCAGCAACTACAGGGGCAACACCGGGGAGCTGTTTTTT	CASNYRGNTGELFF
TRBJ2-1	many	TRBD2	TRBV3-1	TGTGCCAGCAGCCGAAGCGGACTAGGCCTAAAATACAATGAGCAGTTCTTC	CASSRSGLGLKYNEQFF
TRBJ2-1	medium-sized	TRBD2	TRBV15	TGTGCCACCAGCAGAGGCCCAGCGGGGGGAAACAATGAGCAGTTCTTC	CATSRGPAGGNNEQFF
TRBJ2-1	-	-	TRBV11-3	TGTGCCAGCAGCTTAGAGGTGGCGGATGAGCAGTTCTTC	CASSLEVADEQFF
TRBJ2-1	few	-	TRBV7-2	TGTGCCAGCAGCTTAGCCGGGACATTCAATGAGCAGTTCTTC	CASSLAGTFNEQFF
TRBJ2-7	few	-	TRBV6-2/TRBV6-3	TGTGCCAGCAGTTACGGGAGGGGGCAGACCTACGAGCAGTACTTC	CASSYGRGQTYEQYF
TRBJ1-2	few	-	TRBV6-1	TGTGCCAGCGGTAGGGGCGATGGCTACACCTTC	CASGRGDGYTF
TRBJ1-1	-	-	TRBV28	TGTGCCAGCAGAGCAGGAATCAACACTGAAGCTTTCTTT	CASRAGINTEAFF
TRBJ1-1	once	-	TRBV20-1	TGCAGTGCTAGAGATGAGGGAGCTTTCTTT	CSARDEGAFF
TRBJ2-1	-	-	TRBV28	TGTGCCAGCAGTCTCAACGCGTACAGGGGAGGGGAAAACAAAGGAGAGCAGTTCTTC	CASSLNAYRGGENKGEQFF
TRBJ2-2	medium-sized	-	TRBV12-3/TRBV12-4	TGTGCCAGCAGTGTTACTCAGGGGACCGGGGAGCTGTTTTTT	CASSVTQGTGELFF
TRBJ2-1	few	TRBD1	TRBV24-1	TGTGCCACCAGTGACCAACGGACAGGGAAGTCCTACAATGAGCAGTTCTTC	CATSDQRTGKSYNEQFF
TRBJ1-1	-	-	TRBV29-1	TGCAGCGTTGCGTGGGGCATCGGGAGCACTGAAGCTTTCTTT	CSVAWGIGSTEAFF
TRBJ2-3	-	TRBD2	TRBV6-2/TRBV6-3	TGTGCCAGCAGCCGGGGACTAGCGGGAGCCACAGATACGCAGTATTTT	CASSRGLAGATDTQYF
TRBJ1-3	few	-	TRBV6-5	TGTGCCAGCAGTTACCTAGGAAGCTCTGGAAACACCATATATTTT	CASSYLGSSGNTIYF
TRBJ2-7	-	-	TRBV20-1	TGCAGTGCTAAGGTGGCCGCCTACGAGCAGTACTTC	CSAKVAAYEQYF
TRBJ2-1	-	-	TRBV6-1	TGTGCCAGCAGCGGGACACTACGGATTGGTGAGCAGTTCTTC	CASSGTLRIGEQFF
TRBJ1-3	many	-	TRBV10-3	TGTGCCATCAAAATTACGGGAACTCGGGACACCATATATTTT	CAIKITGTRDTIYF
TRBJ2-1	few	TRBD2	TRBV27	TGTGCCAGCGGCCCGGGTACGGGAGGGATCGGTGAGCAGTTCTTC	CASGPGTGGIGEQFF
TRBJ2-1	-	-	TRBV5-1	TGCGCCAGCAGCTTAACTACCGGGACTGGGCCCTACAATGAGCAGTTCTTC	CASSLTTGTGPYNEQFF
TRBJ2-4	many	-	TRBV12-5	TGTGCTAGTGGTTTGGGGCAGGTCGAATCAGCCAAAAACATTCAGTACTTC	CASGLGQVESAKNIQYF
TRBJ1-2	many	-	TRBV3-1	TGTGCCAGCAGCCAGGGGGGCTATGGCTACACCTTC	CASSQGGYGYTF
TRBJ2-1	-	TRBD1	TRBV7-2	TGTGCCAGCAGTTATTCCGGGACAGGCCGCTACAATGAGCAGTTCTTC	CASSYSGTGRYNEQFF
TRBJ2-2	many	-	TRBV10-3	TGTGCCATCAGTGAAATGACAGGCTTCACCGGGGAGCTGTTTTTT	CAISEMTGFTGELFF
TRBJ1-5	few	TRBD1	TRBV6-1	TGTGCCAGCAGAAGGACAGGCCGAAATCAGCCCCAGCATTTT	CASRRTGRNQPQHF
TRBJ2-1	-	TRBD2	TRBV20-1	TGCAGTGCGAGCGGGAGGGCCTCCTACAATGAGCAGTTCTTC	CSASGRASYNEQFF
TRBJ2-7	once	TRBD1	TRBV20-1	TGCAGTGCTAGGACAGGGGGCCCGTACGAGCAGTACTTC	CSARTGGPYEQYF
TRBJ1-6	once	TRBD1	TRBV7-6	TGTGCCAGCAGCTCGACAGGGGGCGGTTCACCCCTCCACTTT	CASSSTGGGSPLHF
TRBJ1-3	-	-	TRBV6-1	TGTGCCAGCAGTCGAACCGACGGAAACTCTGGAAACACCATATATTTT	CASSRTDGNSGNTIYF
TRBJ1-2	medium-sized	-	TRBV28	TGTGCCAGCAGTCCCCTTCCAGCTGGGGATGGCTACACCTTC	CASSPLPAGDGYTF
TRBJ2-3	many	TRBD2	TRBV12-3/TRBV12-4	TGTGCCAGCAGTTTAACTGGACTAGCGGGAGGGTGGTGGGGAGCAGATACGCAGTATTTT	CASSLTGLAGGWWGADTQYF
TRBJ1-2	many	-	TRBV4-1	TGCGCCAGCAGCCAAGAAATAGCGGGAAACTATGGCTACACCTTC	CASSQEIAGNYGYTF
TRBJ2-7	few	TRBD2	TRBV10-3	TGTGCCATCAGTGATTGGGGAGCGGGAGTTTCCAGCGAGCAGTACTTC	CAISDWGAGVSSEQYF
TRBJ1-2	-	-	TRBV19	TGTGCCAGTAGCGAGGAAACAGGCTATGGCTACACCTTC	CASSEETGYGYTF
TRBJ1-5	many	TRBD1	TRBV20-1	TGCAGTGCTTCGACAGGGCGGGCTCAGCCCCAGCATTTT	CSASTGRAQPQHF
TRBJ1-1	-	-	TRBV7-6	TGTGCCAGCAGCTTAAGGACGGGAGGATCGAACACTGAAGCTTTCTTT	CASSLRTGGSNTEAFF
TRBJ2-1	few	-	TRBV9	TGTGCCAGCAGCCGGGACCTGAATGAGCAGTTCTTC	CASSRDLNEQFF
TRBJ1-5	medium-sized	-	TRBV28	TGTGCCAGCAGGGAGAATAGCAATCAGCCCCAGCATTTT	CASRENSNQPQHF
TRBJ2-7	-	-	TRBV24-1	TGTGCCACCAGTGCGGCGGGCTCCTACGAGCAGTACTTC	CATSAAGSYEQYF
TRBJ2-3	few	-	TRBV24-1	TGTGCCACCAGTCCCTCTGTTTCAGATACGCAGTATTTT	CATSPSVSDTQYF
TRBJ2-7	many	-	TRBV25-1	TGTGCCAGCAACGGCGGGGGCCGCTACGAGCAGTACTTC	CASNGGGRYEQYF
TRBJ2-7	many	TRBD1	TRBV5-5	TGTGCCAGCAGCTTGGACGCAGGGGGCGAGCAGTACTTC	CASSLDAGGEQYF
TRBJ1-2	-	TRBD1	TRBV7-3	TGTGCCAGCAGCCCAGGGGGGGGTCCCCTGAACTATGGCTACACCTTC	CASSPGGGPLNYGYTF
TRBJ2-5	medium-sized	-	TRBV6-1	TGTGCCAGCGGTAGGGGGATCGAGACCCAGTACTTC	CASGRGIETQYF
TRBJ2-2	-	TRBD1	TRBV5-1	TGCGCCAGCAGTTTACCGAGGACAGGCACCGGGGAGCTGTTTTTT	CASSLPRTGTGELFF
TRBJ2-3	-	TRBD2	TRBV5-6	TGTGCCAGCAGCTTGAAAGGGGGTAGCGGGAGGAGGACAGATACGCAGTATTTT	CASSLKGGSGRRTDTQYF